This T cell receptor beta chain was recovered during a study of blood T cell repertoires in COVID-19. Study context: The cDNA or gDNA used as material had been derived from T cells, B-cell-depleted T cells, or PBMCs.

Data came from immunoSEQ multiplex PCR; TCRdb stores just in-frame clones and leaves some out. In the table there are approximately 340,000 clones, over 70% of which are singletons. Turning to this clone: This CDR3 is also generated by other DNA sequences in the sample.

There are 15 residues in the CDR3. J lost 4 bases, V lost 4 bases, and 2 bases had no gene match. Germline assignment: CDR1 LNHDA and CDR2 SQIVND (reference sequence). The sequenced sample consisted of peripheral blood. The rearrangement links TRBV19 to TRBJ2-1; TRBD2 matches 12 bases. The clonotype was recovered from a man in his thirties or forties with active or convalescent COVID-19. CDR3 sequence: CASSTGLAGYNEQFF. The CDR3 DNA reads as TGTGCCAGTAGTACCGGACTAGCGGGGTACAATGAGCAGTTCTTC.